The following is a T cell receptor beta chain sequence with its context. Antigen: not known. This sample is drawn from a study of shared clonotypes between healthy human individuals. CD4+ cell separation produced CD45RA+ naive and CD45RA-negative memory subsets. DNA at 150 to 250 ng, tens of thousands of T cell genomes, went into sorted-subset replicate PCRs. The assay was immunoSEQ multiplex PCR, and TCRdb's table has in-frame clones only and misses some. The data show some 580,000 clones, 97% seen once. Broader study findings: Memory subsets generally showed lower estimated richness than naive subsets.

Sample: naive CD4+ T cells sorted from blood. Subset meaning: CD45RA+ positively selected. This TCR derives from a woman in her 30s in good health.

The DNA of the CDR3 is TGTGCCAGCAGTTGGGGAGGGGCAACTCAGCCCCAGCATTTT. Translated: CASSWGGATQPQHF. This sequence joins TRBV28 and TRBJ1-5, with D possibly matching TRBD1 (5 bases). CDR1 is MDHEN and CDR2 is SYDVKM in the germline V gene. V was clipped by 4 bases and J by 6 bases, with 13 bases between them. The CDR3 runs to 14 residues.